The clone carrying this T cell receptor (beta chain) showed up many times. Libraries of TCR beta came from iRepertoire HTBI primers plus Arm-PCR of CDR3 regions. Original processing notes: Across all samples, roughly 62 TRBV segments and around 14 TRBJ segments were identified. TCRdb re-called the multiplex PCR reads through MiXCR, storing one row per CDR3 protein. The V and J calls shown here were made by TCRdb, not taken from the authors' results. The sample comprises about 560,000 distinct CDR3 sequences, around 15% of which are singletons, and approximately 12% rests with the top ten. The record originates from a study of regulatory T cells in long-lasting Graves disease. Time point: newly diagnosed GD, antithyroid drugs for less than 3 months. Following extraction of RNA from PBMCs, that RNA was used to make the TCR library. The sample was also reused in another study, on T cells in Graves' hyperthyroidism and ophthalmopathy. From that report: Exclusion criteria comprised uncontrolled infection, other autoimmune disease, pregnancy or lactation. Blood also showed most of the thyroid clonotypes that were expanded above 0.001.

The sequences come from peripheral blood mononuclear cells (PBMCs), collected at new diagnosis, from a patient treated with antithyroid drugs. This TCR came from a man between 18 and 35 years old with Graves disease.

DNA for the CDR3: TGTGCCAGCAGGCCCAACAGGGGAGGGACTGAAGCTTTCTTT. This codes for CASRPNRGGTEAFF. The V and J genes are TRBV2 and TRBJ1-1; 7 bases agree with TRBD1. The CDR3 totals 14 residues. V lost 6 bases, J lost 5 bases, and 9 bases stayed unmatched. CDR1 SNHLY and CDR2 FYNNEI come from the germline V gene.